This paragraph reports one T cell receptor (beta chain). The CDR3 has 16 residues. V was clipped by 4 bases and J by 6 bases, with 18 bases between them. CDR1 LGHNA and CDR2 YNFKEQ come from the germline V gene. This record comes from a study of blood T cell repertoires in COVID-19. Background on the study: Sites in the United States, Italy and Spain provided acute and convalescent COVID-19 samples.

Sequencing was performed with immunoSEQ multiplex PCR; in TCRdb, only in-frame clones are kept and a portion is missing. The repertoire includes 200,000 to 250,000 clones, around 86% of them detected once, and 5.5% to 6.5% sits in the top ten. The V call is TRBV4-2, the J call TRBJ2-2; a weak D match, TRBD2 (7 bases). This TCR was recovered from a man aged 55 to 70 who had recovered from COVID-19. What was sequenced was peripheral blood. The CDR3 DNA sequence: TGTGCCAGCAGCCCCGTTTGGGGGGGCCTTCCCGGGGAGCTGTTTTTT. Translating gives CASSPVWGGLPGELFF.